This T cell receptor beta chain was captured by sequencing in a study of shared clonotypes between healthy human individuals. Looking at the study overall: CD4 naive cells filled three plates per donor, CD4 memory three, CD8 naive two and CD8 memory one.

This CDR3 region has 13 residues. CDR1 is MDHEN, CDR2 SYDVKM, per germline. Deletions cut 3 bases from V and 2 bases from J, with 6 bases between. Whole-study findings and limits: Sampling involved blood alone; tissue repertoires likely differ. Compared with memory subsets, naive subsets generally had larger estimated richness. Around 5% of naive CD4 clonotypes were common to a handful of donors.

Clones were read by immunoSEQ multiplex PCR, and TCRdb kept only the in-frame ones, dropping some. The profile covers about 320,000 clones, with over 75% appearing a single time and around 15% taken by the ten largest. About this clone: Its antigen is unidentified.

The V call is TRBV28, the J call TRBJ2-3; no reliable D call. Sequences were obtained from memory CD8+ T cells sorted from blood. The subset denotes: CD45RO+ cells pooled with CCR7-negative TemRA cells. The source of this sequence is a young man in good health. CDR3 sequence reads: CASSFRFTDTQYF. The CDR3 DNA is TGTGCCAGCAGTTTCCGGTTCACAGATACGCAGTATTTT.